This T cell receptor beta chain was identified in a study of T cell responses to AZD1222 COVID-19 vaccine. Overall study findings and caveats: Within unmutated variant regions lay the reported targets of nearly half of spike-specific TCRs. Only a handful of people who got AZD1222 tested seropositive at baseline. It should be noted that donors were predominantly white British and more often female, and clonal diversity was possibly underestimated.

A word on this clone: The antigen remains unidentified.

Sequencing was performed with immunoSEQ multiplex PCR; in TCRdb, only in-frame clones are kept and a portion is missing. The data contain around 130,000 clones, about 90% of them singletons. V was pared by 5 bases and J by 5 bases, with 18 bases between. Germline CDR1 reads SGHTA; CDR2 reads FQGNSA. This CDR3 is 15 amino acids long. The receptor was derived from an adult in good health. The chain links TRBV7-2 to TRBJ1-2; D unclear. The sequencing used peripheral blood, collected on day 0 of AZD1222 vaccination. The CDR3 spells CASSPMGVAGYGYTF. CDR3 coding DNA: TGTGCCAGCAGCCCGATGGGCGTTGCGGGGTATGGCTACACCTTC.